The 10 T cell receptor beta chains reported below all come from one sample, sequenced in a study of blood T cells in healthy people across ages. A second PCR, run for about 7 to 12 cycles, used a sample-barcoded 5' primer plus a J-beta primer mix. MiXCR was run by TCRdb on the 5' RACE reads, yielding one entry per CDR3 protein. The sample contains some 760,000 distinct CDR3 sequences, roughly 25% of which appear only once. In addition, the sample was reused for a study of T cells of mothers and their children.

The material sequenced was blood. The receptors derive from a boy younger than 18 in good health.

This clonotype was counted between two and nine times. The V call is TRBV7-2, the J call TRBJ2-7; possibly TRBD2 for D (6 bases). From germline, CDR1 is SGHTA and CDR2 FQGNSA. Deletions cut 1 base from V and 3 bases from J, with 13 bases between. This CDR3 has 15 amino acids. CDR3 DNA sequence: TGTGCCAGCAGCTTAGGGTCTAGCGCGAACTACGAGCAGTACTTC. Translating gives CASSLGSSANYEQYF.

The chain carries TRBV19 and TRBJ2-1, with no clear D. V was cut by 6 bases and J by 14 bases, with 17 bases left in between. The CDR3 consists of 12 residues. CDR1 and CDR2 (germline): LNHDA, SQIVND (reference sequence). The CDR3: CASRSPIMVKFF. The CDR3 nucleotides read TGTGCCAGTAGAAGTCCCATAATGGTTAAGTTCTTC.

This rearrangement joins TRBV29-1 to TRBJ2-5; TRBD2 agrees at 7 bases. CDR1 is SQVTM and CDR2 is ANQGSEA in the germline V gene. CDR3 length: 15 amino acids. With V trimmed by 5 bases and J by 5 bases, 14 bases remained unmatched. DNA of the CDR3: TGCAGCGTTCTCGGGGGGAGCCCTGCATGGGAGACCCAGTACTTC. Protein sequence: CSVLGGSPAWETQYF. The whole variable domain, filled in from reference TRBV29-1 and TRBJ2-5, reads SAVISQKPSRDICQRGTSLTIQCQVDSQVTMMFWYRQQPGQSLTLIATANQGSEATYESGFVIDKFPISRPNLTFSTLTVSNMSPEDSSIYLCSVLGGSPAWETQYFGPGTRLLVL.

CDR3 DNA sequence: TGTGCCAGCAGTTTGTCCAGGGGAGGCACTGAAGCTTTCTTT. It codes for CASSLSRGGTEAFF. The chain joins TRBV12-3 or TRBV12-4 to TRBJ1-1, with D tentatively TRBD1 (6 bases). The CDR3 runs to 14 residues. Trimming took off 3 bases at V and 4 bases at J, with 12 bases between the two ends.

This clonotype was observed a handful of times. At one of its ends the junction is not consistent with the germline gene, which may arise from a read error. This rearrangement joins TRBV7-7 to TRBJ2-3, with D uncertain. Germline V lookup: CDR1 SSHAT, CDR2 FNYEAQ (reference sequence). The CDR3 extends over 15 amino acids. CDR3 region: CASSFGSTRTDTQYF. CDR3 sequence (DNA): TGTGCTAGCAGCTTCGGCTCCACCCGCACAGATACGCAGTATTTT.

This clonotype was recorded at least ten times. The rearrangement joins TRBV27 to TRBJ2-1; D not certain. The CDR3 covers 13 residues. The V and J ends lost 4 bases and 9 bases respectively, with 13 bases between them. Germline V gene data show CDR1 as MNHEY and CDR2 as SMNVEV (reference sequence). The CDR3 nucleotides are TGTGCCAGCAGTTCAAACCTACAGCGTGAGCAGTTCTTC. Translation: CASSSNLQREQFF.

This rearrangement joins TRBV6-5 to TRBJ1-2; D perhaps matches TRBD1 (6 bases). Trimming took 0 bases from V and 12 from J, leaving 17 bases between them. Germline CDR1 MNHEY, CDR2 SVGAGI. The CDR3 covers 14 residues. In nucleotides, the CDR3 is TGTGCCAGCAGTTACTCAGCAGGGGATATGGCTAACACCTTC. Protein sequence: CASSYSAGDMANTF.

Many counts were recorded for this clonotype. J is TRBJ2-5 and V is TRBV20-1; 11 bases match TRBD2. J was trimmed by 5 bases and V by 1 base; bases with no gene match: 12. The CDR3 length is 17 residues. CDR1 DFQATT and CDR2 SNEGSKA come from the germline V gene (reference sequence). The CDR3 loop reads CSARASGRLVSLETQYF. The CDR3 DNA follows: TGCAGTGCTAGAGCTAGCGGGAGGCTCGTAAGTTTGGAGACCCAGTACTTC.

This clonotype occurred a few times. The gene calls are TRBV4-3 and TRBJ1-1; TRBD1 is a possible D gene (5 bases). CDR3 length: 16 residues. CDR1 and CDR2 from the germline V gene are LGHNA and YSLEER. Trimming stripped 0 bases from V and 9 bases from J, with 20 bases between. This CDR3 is CASSQENWGLGGKAFF. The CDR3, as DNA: TGCGCCAGCAGCCAAGAAAATTGGGGCCTGGGGGGGAAAGCTTTCTTT.

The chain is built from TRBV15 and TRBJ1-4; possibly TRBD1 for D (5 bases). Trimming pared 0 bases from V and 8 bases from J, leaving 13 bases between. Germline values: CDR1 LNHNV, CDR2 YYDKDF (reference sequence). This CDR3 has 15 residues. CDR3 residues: CATSRDGAFAEKLFF. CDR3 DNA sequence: TGTGCCACCAGCAGAGATGGGGCCTTCGCCGAAAAACTGTTTTTT. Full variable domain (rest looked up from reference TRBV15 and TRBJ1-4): DAMVIQNPRYQVTQFGKPVTLSCSQTLNHNVMYWYQQKSSQAPKLLFHYYDKDFNNEADTPDNFQSRRPNTSFCFLDIRSPGLGDTAMYLCATSRDGAFAEKLFFGSGTQLSVL.